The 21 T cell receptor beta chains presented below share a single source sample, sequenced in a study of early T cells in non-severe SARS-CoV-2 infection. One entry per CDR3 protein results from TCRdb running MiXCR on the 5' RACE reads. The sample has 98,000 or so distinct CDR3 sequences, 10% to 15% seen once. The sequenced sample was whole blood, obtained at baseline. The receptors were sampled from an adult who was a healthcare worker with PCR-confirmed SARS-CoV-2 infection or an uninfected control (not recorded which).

CDR3 bases: TGTGCCAGCAGCGTCTCTCTGGGAGGCTACACCTTC. Encoded protein: CASSVSLGGYTF. The genes are TRBV9 and TRBJ1-2, with unresolved D. This CDR3 contains 12 residues. CDR1 and CDR2 from the germline V gene are SGDLS and YYNGEE. V was shortened by 2 bases and J by 8 bases, with 10 bases between the two germline ends.

The CDR3 loop reads CASSLSFSGSYEQYF. The CDR3, as DNA: TGTGCCAGCAGTTTATCTTTTAGCGGGAGCTACGAGCAGTACTTC. This chain uses TRBV27 with TRBJ2-7, with 9 bases lining up with TRBD2. This CDR3 contains 15 residues. With 0 bases clipped from V and 3 bases from J, the junction kept 3 bases outside the gene matches. Looked up from germline, CDR1 is MNHEY and CDR2 is SMNVEV (reference sequence).

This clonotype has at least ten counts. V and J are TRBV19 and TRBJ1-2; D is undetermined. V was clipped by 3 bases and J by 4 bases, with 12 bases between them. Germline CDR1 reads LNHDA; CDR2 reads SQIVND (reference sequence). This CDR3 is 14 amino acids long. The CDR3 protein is CASSIGEGSYGYTF. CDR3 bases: TGTGCCAGTAGTATTGGTGAGGGCTCCTATGGCTACACCTTC.

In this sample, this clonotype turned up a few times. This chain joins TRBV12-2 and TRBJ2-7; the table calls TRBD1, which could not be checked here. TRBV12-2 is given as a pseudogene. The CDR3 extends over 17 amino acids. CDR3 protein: CASRLATMQTAGYEQYF. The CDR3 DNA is TGTGCAAGTCGCTTAGCGACAATGCAGACAGCCGGCTACGAGCAGTACTTC.

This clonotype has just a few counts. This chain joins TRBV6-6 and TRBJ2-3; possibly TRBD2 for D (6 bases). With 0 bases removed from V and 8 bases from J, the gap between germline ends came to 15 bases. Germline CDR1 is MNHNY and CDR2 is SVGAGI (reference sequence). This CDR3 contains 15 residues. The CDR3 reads CASSYSSGKRGTQYF. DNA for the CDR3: TGTGCCAGCAGTTACTCTAGCGGTAAAAGGGGTACGCAGTATTTT.

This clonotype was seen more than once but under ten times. CDR3 coding DNA: TGTGCCATCAGTGAGGTCGACAGGGGCACTGAAGCTTTCTTT. Its translation: CAISEVDRGTEAFF. The chain joins TRBV10-3 to TRBJ1-1; 8 bases fit TRBD1. Germline V lookup: CDR1 ENHRY, CDR2 SYGVKD. The J segment lost 4 bases and the V segment lost 2 bases, leaving 3 bases of the junction unmatched. CDR3 size: 14 residues.

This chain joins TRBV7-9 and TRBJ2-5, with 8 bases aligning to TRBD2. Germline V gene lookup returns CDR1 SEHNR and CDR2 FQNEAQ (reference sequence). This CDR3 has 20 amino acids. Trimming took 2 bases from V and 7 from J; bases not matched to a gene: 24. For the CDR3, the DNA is TGTGCCAGCAGCTTAAGGTCGGGGGGGCCACTCCGGACGTCACCCGGGACCCAGTACTTC. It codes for CASSLRSGGPLRTSPGTQYF.

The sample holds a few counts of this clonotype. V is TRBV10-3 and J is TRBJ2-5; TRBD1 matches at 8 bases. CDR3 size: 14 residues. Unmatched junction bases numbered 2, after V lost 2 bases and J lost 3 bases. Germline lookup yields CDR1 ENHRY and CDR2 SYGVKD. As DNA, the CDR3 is TGTGCCATCAGTGAGGGACAGGGAAAAGAGACCCAGTACTTC. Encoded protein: CAISEGQGKETQYF.

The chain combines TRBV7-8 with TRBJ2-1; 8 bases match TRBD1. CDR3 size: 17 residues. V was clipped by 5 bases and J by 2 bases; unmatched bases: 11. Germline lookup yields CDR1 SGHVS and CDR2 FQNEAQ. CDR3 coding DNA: TGTGCCAGCAGCAAGACAGGGGTCCCACCCGCCTACAATGAGCAGTTCTTC. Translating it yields CASSKTGVPPAYNEQFF.

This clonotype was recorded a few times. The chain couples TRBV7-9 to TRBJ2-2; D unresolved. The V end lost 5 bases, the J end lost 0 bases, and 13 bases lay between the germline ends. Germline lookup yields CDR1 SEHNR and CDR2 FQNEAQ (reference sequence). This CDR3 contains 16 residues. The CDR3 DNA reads TGTGCCAGCAGCCCCGTAGGGCCTTCGAACACCGGGGAGCTGTTTTTT. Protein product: CASSPVGPSNTGELFF.

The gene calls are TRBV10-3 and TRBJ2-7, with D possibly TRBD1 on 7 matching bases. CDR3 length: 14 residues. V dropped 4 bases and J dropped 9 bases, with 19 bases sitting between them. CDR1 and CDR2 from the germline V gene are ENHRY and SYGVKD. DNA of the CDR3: TGTGCCATCAGTGCGGGGGACAGACCTTGGGGGCAGTACTTC. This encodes CAISAGDRPWGQYF.

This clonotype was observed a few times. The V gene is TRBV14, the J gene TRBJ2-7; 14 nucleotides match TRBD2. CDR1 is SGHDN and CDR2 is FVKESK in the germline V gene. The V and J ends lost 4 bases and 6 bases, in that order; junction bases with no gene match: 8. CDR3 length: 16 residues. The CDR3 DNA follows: TGTGCCAGCAGCCGCGTGGGGGGACTAGCGGGAGCCGAGCAGTACTTC. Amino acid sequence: CASSRVGGLAGAEQYF.

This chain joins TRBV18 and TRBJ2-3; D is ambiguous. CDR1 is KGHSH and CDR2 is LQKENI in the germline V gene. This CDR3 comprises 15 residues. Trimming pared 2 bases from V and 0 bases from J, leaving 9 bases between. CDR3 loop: CASSPGSSSTDTQYF. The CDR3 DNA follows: TGTGCCAGCTCACCAGGGTCTTCTAGCACAGATACGCAGTATTTT.

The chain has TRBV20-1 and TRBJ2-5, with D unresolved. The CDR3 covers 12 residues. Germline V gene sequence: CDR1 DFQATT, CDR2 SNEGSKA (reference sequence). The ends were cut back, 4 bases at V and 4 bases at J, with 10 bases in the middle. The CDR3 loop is CSAKAPPETQYF. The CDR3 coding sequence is TGCAGTGCTAAAGCCCCCCCAGAGACCCAGTACTTC.

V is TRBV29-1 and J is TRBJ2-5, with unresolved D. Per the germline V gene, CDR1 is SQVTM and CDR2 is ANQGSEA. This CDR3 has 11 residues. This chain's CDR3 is CSAARQETQYF. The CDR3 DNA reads TGCAGTGCCGCCCGTCAAGAGACCCAGTACTTC.

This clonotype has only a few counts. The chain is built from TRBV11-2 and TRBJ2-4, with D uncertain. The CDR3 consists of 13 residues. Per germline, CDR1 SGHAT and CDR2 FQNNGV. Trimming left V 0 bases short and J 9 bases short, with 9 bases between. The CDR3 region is CASSLEGTIIQYF. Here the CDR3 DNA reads TGTGCCAGCAGCTTAGAGGGCACCATCATTCAGTACTTC.

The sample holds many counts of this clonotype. Written as DNA, the CDR3 is TGTGCCAGCTCACCACTTCCAGAGATCGGGAGAAATTCACCCCTCCACTTT. As protein: CASSPLPEIGRNSPLHF. The V and J genes are TRBV18 and TRBJ1-6, with D hard to call. The CDR3 spans 17 residues. Trimming removed 1 base at V and 7 bases at J, with 17 bases between. Looked up from germline, CDR1 is KGHSH and CDR2 is LQKENI.

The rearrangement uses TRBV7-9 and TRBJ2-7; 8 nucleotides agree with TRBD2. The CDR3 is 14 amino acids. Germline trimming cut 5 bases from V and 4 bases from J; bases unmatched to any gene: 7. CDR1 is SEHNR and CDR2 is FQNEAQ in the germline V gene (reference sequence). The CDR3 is CASSPAIAGYEQYF. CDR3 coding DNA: TGTGCCAGCAGCCCAGCCATAGCGGGATACGAGCAGTACTTC.

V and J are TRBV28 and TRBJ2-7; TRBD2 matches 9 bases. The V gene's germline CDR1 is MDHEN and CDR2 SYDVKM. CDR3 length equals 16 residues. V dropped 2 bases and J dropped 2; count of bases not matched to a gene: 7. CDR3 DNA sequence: TGTGCCAGCAGTTTAGCCGTAGCGGGAGCCGCCTACGAGCAGTACTTC. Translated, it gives CASSLAVAGAAYEQYF.

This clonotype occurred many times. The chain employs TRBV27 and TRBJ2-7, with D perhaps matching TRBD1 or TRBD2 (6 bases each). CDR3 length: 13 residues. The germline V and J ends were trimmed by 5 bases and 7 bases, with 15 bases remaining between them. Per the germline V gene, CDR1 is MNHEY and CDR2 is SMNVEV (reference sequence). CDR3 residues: CASSAIKGGEQYF. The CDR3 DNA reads TGTGCCAGCAGTGCCATTAAGGGGGGAGAGCAGTACTTC.

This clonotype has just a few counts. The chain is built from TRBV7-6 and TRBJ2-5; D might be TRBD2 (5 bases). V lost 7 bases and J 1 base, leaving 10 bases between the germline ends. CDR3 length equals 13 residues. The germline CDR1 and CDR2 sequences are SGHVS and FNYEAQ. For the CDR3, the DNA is TGTGCCAGCAAAACTAGGACCCAAGAGACCCAGTACTTC. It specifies CASKTRTQETQYF.